The 21 T cell receptor beta chains below were found in one sample sequenced in a study of cytomegalovirus exposure and HLA in healthy donors. The repertoire was sequenced with immunoSEQ multiplex PCR; TCRdb's copy has only in-frame clones and lacks some. The sample carries some 200,000 clones, 70% to 85% recorded once. The sequencing input was PBMCs. The origin of the receptors is a woman aged 25 to 45 in good health and CMV-seropositive.

This chain joins TRBV6-5 and TRBJ2-7; D is perhaps TRBD1 (5 bases). The V gene's germline CDR1 is MNHEY and CDR2 SVGAGI. CDR3 size: 16 residues. Trimming left V 0 bases short and J 4 bases short, with 16 bases between. CDR3 DNA sequence: TGTGCCAGCAGTTACTCGAGGCAGGGTACAGCTTACGAGCAGTACTTC. This translates into CASSYSRQGTAYEQYF.

The CDR3 nucleotides read TGTGCCAGCAGCTTCTACCGGGACAGGGGAAAAGCTTTCTTT. It specifies CASSFYRDRGKAFF. V gene TRBV7-9 combines with J gene TRBJ1-1; 10 bases map to TRBD1. This CDR3 has 14 residues. Per the germline V gene, CDR1 is SEHNR and CDR2 is FQNEAQ (reference sequence). With 3 bases clipped from V and 9 bases from J, the junction kept 7 bases outside the gene matches.

CDR3 DNA: TGTGCCAGCAGCCGGGACAGTGATCAGCCCCAGCATTTT. Its protein product is CASSRDSDQPQHF. This chain links TRBV2 with TRBJ1-5, with 7 bases lining up with TRBD1. J gave up 5 bases and V 6 bases, and 4 bases lay outside the gene matches. Germline loops: CDR1 SNHLY, CDR2 FYNNEI. The CDR3 totals 13 residues. Filled out from reference TRBV2 and TRBJ1-5, the complete variable domain reads EPEVTQTPSHQVTQMGQEVILRCVPISNHLYFYWYRQILGQKVEFLVSFYNNEISEKSEIFDDQFSVERPDGSNFTLKIRSTKLEDSAMYFCASSRDSDQPQHFGDGTRLSIL.

This chain joins TRBV20-1 and TRBJ2-1; no clear D. The germline V and J ends were trimmed by 5 bases and 8 bases, with 10 bases remaining between them. This CDR3 has 11 residues. Germline assignment: CDR1 DFQATT and CDR2 SNEGSKA (reference sequence). Written as DNA, the CDR3 is TGCAGTGCTCAAAACCCGGATGAGCAGTTCTTC. Protein: CSAQNPDEQFF.

This clone was seen a handful of times. The chain uses TRBV7-8 and TRBJ2-1; the D gene is possibly TRBD2 (5 bases). Germline loops: CDR1 SGHVS, CDR2 FQNEAQ. CDR3 size: 11 residues. With 1 base removed from V and 14 bases from J, the gap between germline ends came to 9 bases. The CDR3 region has the DNA TGTGCCAGCAGCTTAGGAGGGCCGGAGTTCTTC. This gives the protein CASSLGGPEFF.

The chain has TRBV6-6 and TRBJ2-5; perhaps TRBD2 as D (5 bases). V lost 2 bases and J 2 bases, leaving 15 bases between the germline ends. Germline lookup yields CDR1 MNHNY and CDR2 SVGAGI (reference sequence). The CDR3 spans 16 residues. CDR3 sequence reads: CASSYAGGFSQETQYF. As DNA, the CDR3 is TGTGCCAGCAGTTACGCAGGAGGATTCTCTCAAGAGACCCAGTACTTC.

The chain carries TRBV7-8 and TRBJ2-2; TRBD1 matches 8 bases. CDR1 and CDR2 from the germline V gene are SGHVS and FQNEAQ. The CDR3 runs 17 residues. The ends lost 4 bases at V and 1 base at J; junction bases unmatched: 8. The chain's CDR3 is CASSSLSGTGNTGELFF. In DNA form, the CDR3 reads TGTGCCAGCAGCTCCCTCTCCGGGACAGGGAACACCGGGGAGCTGTTTTTT.

The chain couples TRBV18 to TRBJ2-7; 7 bases map to TRBD2. Trimming at V came to 6 bases and at J to 7 bases, leaving 9 bases not matched to a gene. This CDR3 contains 13 residues. Germline V gene lookup returns CDR1 KGHSH and CDR2 LQKENI. Here the CDR3 DNA reads TGTGCCAGCTCGCCCCTTTGGGAGGGTGAGCAGTACTTC. Encoded protein: CASSPLWEGEQYF.

The V call is TRBV19, the J call TRBJ1-5; D not resolved. V shed 8 bases and J shed 7 bases, with 12 bases lying between them. This CDR3 is 12 amino acids long. CDR1 and CDR2 from the germline V gene are LNHDA and SQIVND (reference sequence). The CDR3 sequence is CASCAGVQPQHF. The CDR3 nucleotides are TGTGCCAGTTGCGCCGGGGTCCAGCCCCAGCATTTT.

The chain joins TRBV5-1 to TRBJ1-2, with 8 bases fitting TRBD1. Germline lookup yields CDR1 SGHRS and CDR2 YFSETQ. J was trimmed by 8 bases and V by 3 bases; bases with no gene match: 6. This CDR3 is built from 13 residues. CDR3 in amino acids: CASSYTGGAGYTF. The CDR3 bases are TGCGCCAGCAGCTACACAGGGGGTGCGGGCTACACCTTC.

This chain joins TRBV19 and TRBJ2-5; possible D gene TRBD2, 5 bases. V was cut by 5 bases and J by 1 base, with 8 bases left in between. The CDR3 is made up of 13 amino acids. Germline CDR1 reads LNHDA; CDR2 reads SQIVND (reference sequence). CDR3 nucleotide sequence: TGTGCCAGTAGTGACTATACCCAAGAGACCCAGTACTTC. This translates into CASSDYTQETQYF.

The J gene is TRBJ2-2, the V gene TRBV27; 9 bases agree with TRBD2. CDR1 is MNHEY and CDR2 is SMNVEV in the germline V gene (reference sequence). Trimming cost V 5 bases and J 3 bases; bases outside gene matches: 13. This CDR3 has 18 amino acids. CDR3 coding DNA: TGTGCCAGCAGTCCCCTGCGGGGCGGGAGGGCCTACACCGGGGAGCTGTTTTTT. Translated, it gives CASSPLRGGRAYTGELFF.

Details on this clone: One end of the junction fails to match germline, which may point to a read error. J is TRBJ2-1 and V is TRBV7-7; TRBD2 agrees at 7 bases. Germline loops: CDR1 SSHAT, CDR2 FNYEAQ (reference sequence). CDR3 length: 17 amino acids. The CDR3: CASSLDPGLGIYNEQFF. The CDR3 coding sequence is TGTGCTAGCAGCTTAGACCCCGGACTAGGTATCTACAATGAGCAGTTCTTC.

The chain links TRBV10-1 to TRBJ1-1; D is possibly TRBD1 (6 bases). Looked up from germline, CDR1 is WNHNN and CDR2 is SYGVQD (reference sequence). The CDR3 consists of 14 residues. V was clipped by 5 bases and J by 0 bases, with 10 bases between them. CDR3 sequence: CASSPGQMNTEAFF. The CDR3 DNA reads as TGCGCCAGCAGTCCCGGACAGATGAACACTGAAGCTTTCTTT.

The chain recombines TRBV28 with TRBJ2-2, with 9 bases matching TRBD2. J gave up 2 bases and V 5 bases, and 3 bases lay outside the gene matches. Looked up from germline, CDR1 is MDHEN and CDR2 is SYDVKM. The CDR3 length is 15 residues. CDR3 in amino acids: CASSIAGVNTGELFF. CDR3 coding DNA: TGTGCCAGCAGTATAGCGGGGGTTAACACCGGGGAGCTGTTTTTT.

The chain joins TRBV5-6 to TRBJ1-2; 7 bases align to TRBD1. Per germline, CDR1 SGHDT and CDR2 YYEEEE. CDR3 size: 13 residues. J gave up 3 bases and V 4 bases, and 3 bases lay outside the gene matches. As DNA, the CDR3 is TGTGCCAGCAGCCGAGACAGGGACTATGGCTACACCTTC. Translating it yields CASSRDRDYGYTF.

The chain carries TRBV13 and TRBJ2-2; weak D call: TRBD2 (5 bases). Trimming removed 0 bases at V and 5 bases at J, with 10 bases between. Per germline, CDR1 PRHDT and CDR2 FYEKMQ (reference sequence). The CDR3 is 15 residues long. CDR3 DNA sequence: TGTGCCAGCAGCTTAGGACTAGTTGGGACCGGGGAGCTGTTTTTT. Its translation is CASSLGLVGTGELFF.

This sequence joins TRBV5-1 and TRBJ2-7, with TRBD2 identical over 9 bases. V lost 0 bases to trimming and J lost 3 bases; unmatched junction nucleotides: 7. Germline lookup yields CDR1 SGHRS and CDR2 YFSETQ. The CDR3 is made up of 16 amino acids. As DNA, the CDR3 is TGCGCCAGCAGCTTGGTTGGAGTAGCGGGAGACTACGAGCAGTACTTC. It yields the protein CASSLVGVAGDYEQYF.

CDR3 DNA: TGTGCCAGCAGCGCCTCAGTAAACACCATATATTTT. Its translation is CASSASVNTIYF. The J gene is TRBJ1-3, the V gene TRBV9; D gene uncertain. Germline lookup yields CDR1 SGDLS and CDR2 YYNGEE. The CDR3 extends over 12 amino acids. V was pared by 3 bases and J by 6 bases, with 7 bases between.

This clone was found a few times. The sample holds other DNA sequences that translate to the same CDR3. The chain has TRBV2 and TRBJ2-1; TRBD2 aligns across 13 bases. V trimming: 4 bases; J trimming: 6 bases; junction bases outside the gene matches: 0. The length of the CDR3 is 14 residues. CDR1 and CDR2 from the germline V gene are SNHLY and FYNNEI. In DNA form, the CDR3 reads TGTGCCAGCAGTGGGACTAGCGGGAGCAATGAGCAGTTCTTC. It translates to CASSGTSGSNEQFF. The full variable domain, completed using reference TRBV2 and TRBJ2-1, is EPEVTQTPSHQVTQMGQEVILRCVPISNHLYFYWYRQILGQKVEFLVSFYNNEISEKSEIFDDQFSVERPDGSNFTLKIRSTKLEDSAMYFCASSGTSGSNEQFFGPGTRLTVL.

Only one count was recorded for this clone. The chain carries TRBV5-1 and TRBJ2-1; perhaps TRBD2 as D (5 bases). The CDR3 extends over 16 amino acids. Germline lookup yields CDR1 SGHRS and CDR2 YFSETQ. V lost 4 bases, J lost 0 bases, and 14 bases lay in between. The chain's CDR3 is CASSMTRTLSYNEQFF. The CDR3 DNA reads as TGCGCCAGCAGCATGACACGGACTCTCTCCTACAATGAGCAGTTCTTC.